This T cell receptor (beta chain) was observed in a study of Tregs in tolerant kidney transplant recipients. Findings and caveats of the study: Donor-specific Treg expansion exceeded global Treg expansion in tolerant patients, suggesting antigen drive. Some patients' samples used different primers over time, so nucleotide sequences weren't comparable. Biological reproducibility was not directly addressed, but technical replication error appeared minimal.

Comments on this clone: Its antigen is not identified.

Repertoires were generated with immunoSEQ multiplex PCR, while TCRdb's copy carries only in-frame clones and drops some. The sample consists of roughly 86,000 clones, more than 85% of them appearing once. Related graft donors supplied nonmyeloablative bone marrow transplants, and mixed chimerism was transient. CD4+CD25+CD127- Tregs, CD4+CD25- non-Tregs, CD4 and CD8 cells were sorted. The material was CD4+ T cells from blood (PBMCs), obtained 12 months after the transplant. The sequence derives from a human patient who received a combined kidney and bone marrow transplant. Among the T cells, some may be from the graft donor.

The CDR3 region is CATSAQVFQETQYF. CDR3 sequence (DNA): TGTGCCACCAGCGCACAGGTGTTCCAAGAGACCCAGTACTTC. This sequence joins TRBV15 and TRBJ2-5; weak D call: TRBD1 (5 bases). Trimming took 5 bases from V and 1 from J, leaving 11 bases between them. The germline CDR1 and CDR2 sequences are LNHNV and YYDKDF (reference sequence). The CDR3 has 14 residues.